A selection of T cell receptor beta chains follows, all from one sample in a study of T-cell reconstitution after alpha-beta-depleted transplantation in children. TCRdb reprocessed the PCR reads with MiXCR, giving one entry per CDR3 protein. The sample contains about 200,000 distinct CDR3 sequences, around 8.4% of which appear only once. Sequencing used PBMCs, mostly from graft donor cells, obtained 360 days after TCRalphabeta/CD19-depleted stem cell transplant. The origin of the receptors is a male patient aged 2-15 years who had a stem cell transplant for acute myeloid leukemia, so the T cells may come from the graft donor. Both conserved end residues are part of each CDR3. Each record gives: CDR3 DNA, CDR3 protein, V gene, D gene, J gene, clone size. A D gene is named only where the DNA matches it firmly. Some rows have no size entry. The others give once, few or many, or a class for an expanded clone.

CDR3nt: TGTGCCAGCAGTCCCCGACAGGGGGGGTACACTGAAGCTTTCTTT; CDR3aa: CASSPRQGGYTEAFF; v_gene: TRBV12-3/TRBV12-4; d_gene: TRBD1; j_gene: TRBJ1-1; abundance: many
CDR3nt: TGCAGTGCTGTTAGGGGTAGCAATCAGCCCCAGCATTTT; CDR3aa: CSAVRGSNQPQHF; v_gene: TRBV20-1; d_gene: .; j_gene: TRBJ1-5; abundance: .
CDR3nt: TGTGCCAGCAGCCATGGGCTAGCGGGAGAAGAGACCCAGTACTTC; CDR3aa: CASSHGLAGEETQYF; v_gene: TRBV3-1; d_gene: TRBD2; j_gene: TRBJ2-5; abundance: .
CDR3nt: TGTGCCAGCAGTCCACCGACCAGGGCGGGACAGTTCTTC; CDR3aa: CASSPPTRAGQFF; v_gene: TRBV6-1; d_gene: .; j_gene: TRBJ2-1; abundance: .
CDR3nt: TGTGCCAGCAGCTATAGCACAGGGCTTCTAGCCAAAAACATTCAGTACTTC; CDR3aa: CASSYSTGLLAKNIQYF; v_gene: TRBV7-9; d_gene: .; j_gene: TRBJ2-4; abundance: many
CDR3nt: TGTGCCAGCAGTTTAAGTTATGTCCAAATTGTAGCGGATGACTACAATGAGCAGTTCTTC; CDR3aa: CASSLSYVQIVADDYNEQFF; v_gene: TRBV27; d_gene: .; j_gene: TRBJ2-1; abundance: few
CDR3nt: TGTGCCACCAGCAGGACTCTCCCAGATACGCAGTATTTT; CDR3aa: CATSRTLPDTQYF; v_gene: TRBV15; d_gene: .; j_gene: TRBJ2-3; abundance: many
CDR3nt: TGCAGTGCAGGGACGCCTTACAGGGGCGCTAATGAAAAACTGTTTTTT; CDR3aa: CSAGTPYRGANEKLFF; v_gene: TRBV20-1; d_gene: TRBD1; j_gene: TRBJ1-4; abundance: .
CDR3nt: TGCAGTGCCGTAGCGGCTAGCGGATACAATGAGCAGTTCTTC; CDR3aa: CSAVAASGYNEQFF; v_gene: TRBV20-1; d_gene: TRBD2; j_gene: TRBJ2-1; abundance: many
CDR3nt: TGCAGTGCTAGCAGACAGGCTATCCAAGAGACCCAGTACTTC; CDR3aa: CSASRQAIQETQYF; v_gene: TRBV20-1; d_gene: .; j_gene: TRBJ2-5; abundance: many
CDR3nt: TGTGCCAGCAGTTTAGGGGAGAAACAGGGGGCGAGGACTGAAGCTTTCTTT; CDR3aa: CASSLGEKQGARTEAFF; v_gene: TRBV12-3/TRBV12-4; d_gene: TRBD1; j_gene: TRBJ1-1; abundance: few
CDR3nt: TGCGCCAGCCTCCCGGGACTAACTTATGATACGCAGTATTTT; CDR3aa: CASLPGLTYDTQYF; v_gene: TRBV5-1; d_gene: TRBD2; j_gene: TRBJ2-3; abundance: many
CDR3nt: TGCGCCAGCAGCTTACGGGGGGATAATTCACCCCTCCACTTT; CDR3aa: CASSLRGDNSPLHF; v_gene: TRBV5-1; d_gene: .; j_gene: TRBJ1-6; abundance: many
CDR3nt: TGCAGTGCTAGAGAGGGGGGCGGGGGAGCCACAGATACGCAGTATTTT; CDR3aa: CSAREGGGGATDTQYF; v_gene: TRBV20-1; d_gene: .; j_gene: TRBJ2-3; abundance: .
CDR3nt: TGTGCCAGCAGCTTCAAAACGCTTCTCGAGAGGGATACGCAGTATTTT; CDR3aa: CASSFKTLLERDTQYF; v_gene: TRBV7-9; d_gene: .; j_gene: TRBJ2-3; abundance: .
CDR3nt: TGCGCCAGCAGCTTGGCCAGTGAAGCTTTCTTT; CDR3aa: CASSLASEAFF; v_gene: TRBV5-1; d_gene: .; j_gene: TRBJ1-1; abundance: many
CDR3nt: TGTGCCAGCAGTTTACGTCAGGGGGCGTACGAGCAGTACTTC; CDR3aa: CASSLRQGAYEQYF; v_gene: TRBV27; d_gene: TRBD1; j_gene: TRBJ2-7; abundance: .
CDR3nt: TGTGCCAGCAGCTTAACGAGTGGATGGCCCCTCGAGCAGTACTTC; CDR3aa: CASSLTSGWPLEQYF; v_gene: TRBV7-2; d_gene: .; j_gene: TRBJ2-7; abundance: few
CDR3nt: TGTGCCAGCAGCTTTGTCCGGGTCCCCTCAAACGAGCAGTACTTC; CDR3aa: CASSFVRVPSNEQYF; v_gene: TRBV5-6; d_gene: .; j_gene: TRBJ2-7; abundance: .
CDR3nt: TGTGCCAGCGCAGACAGGGTGCTCGGAAACACCATATATTTT; CDR3aa: CASADRVLGNTIYF; v_gene: TRBV7-9; d_gene: TRBD1; j_gene: TRBJ1-3; abundance: .
CDR3nt: TGTGCCATCAGTGAAACAACCTATGGCTACACCTTC; CDR3aa: CAISETTYGYTF; v_gene: TRBV10-3; d_gene: .; j_gene: TRBJ1-2; abundance: many
CDR3nt: TGTGCCAGCAGTAATCTGTACAATGAGCAGTTCTTC; CDR3aa: CASSNLYNEQFF; v_gene: TRBV6-6; d_gene: .; j_gene: TRBJ2-1; abundance: many
CDR3nt: TGTGCCAGCAGTTACCGTCGGGGACCGACAGATACGCAGTATTTT; CDR3aa: CASSYRRGPTDTQYF; v_gene: TRBV6-5; d_gene: .; j_gene: TRBJ2-3; abundance: few
CDR3nt: TGCAGTGCTCCAGCGGGAGATCAAGAGACCCAGTACTTC; CDR3aa: CSAPAGDQETQYF; v_gene: TRBV20-1; d_gene: TRBD2; j_gene: TRBJ2-5; abundance: few
CDR3nt: TGTGCCAGCAGCTTAGAGACAGGGCGAAGGGAAAAACTGTTTTTT; CDR3aa: CASSLETGRREKLFF; v_gene: TRBV7-8; d_gene: TRBD1; j_gene: TRBJ1-4; abundance: few
CDR3nt: TGTGCCAGCAGCCTCCCAGGAGTCGCCCAAGAGACCCAGTACTTC; CDR3aa: CASSLPGVAQETQYF; v_gene: TRBV4-2; d_gene: .; j_gene: TRBJ2-5; abundance: few
CDR3nt: TGCGCCAGCAGCCCCATCCCCGGGCCCAACAATGAGCAGTTCTTC; CDR3aa: CASSPIPGPNNEQFF; v_gene: TRBV5-1; d_gene: .; j_gene: TRBJ2-1; abundance: few
CDR3nt: TGCAGCGTTCGCAGACAGGGTCGTACCGGGGAGCTGTTTTTT; CDR3aa: CSVRRQGRTGELFF; v_gene: TRBV29-1; d_gene: TRBD1; j_gene: TRBJ2-2; abundance: few
CDR3nt: TGCAGTGCTTCGCGGGACGTCACAGATACGCAGTATTTT; CDR3aa: CSASRDVTDTQYF; v_gene: TRBV20-1; d_gene: .; j_gene: TRBJ2-3; abundance: .
CDR3nt: TGCAGCGTTGAAGGACGGGGACGAAACCAAGAGACCCAGTACTTC; CDR3aa: CSVEGRGRNQETQYF; v_gene: TRBV29-1; d_gene: .; j_gene: TRBJ2-5; abundance: many
CDR3nt: TGCAGCGTTGAACACCGGGGGATACAAGAGACCCAGTACTTC; CDR3aa: CSVEHRGIQETQYF; v_gene: TRBV29-1; d_gene: .; j_gene: TRBJ2-5; abundance: few
CDR3nt: TGTGCCAGCAGTCAACAGACAGTCTGGGAGACCCAGTACTTC; CDR3aa: CASSQQTVWETQYF; v_gene: TRBV6-2/TRBV6-3; d_gene: .; j_gene: TRBJ2-5; abundance: few
CDR3nt: TGCAGTGCTACCCGGACTAGCGGGAGTGCCTACAATGAGCAGTTCTTC; CDR3aa: CSATRTSGSAYNEQFF; v_gene: TRBV20-1; d_gene: TRBD2; j_gene: TRBJ2-1; abundance: many
CDR3nt: TGCGCCAGCAGTCCCCTTGCTGGGGTAAACATTCAGTACTTC; CDR3aa: CASSPLAGVNIQYF; v_gene: TRBV5-1; d_gene: .; j_gene: TRBJ2-4; abundance: .
CDR3nt: TGCAGTGCTTCTCGACAGACTAAGAACACTGAAGCTTTCTTT; CDR3aa: CSASRQTKNTEAFF; v_gene: TRBV20-1; d_gene: .; j_gene: TRBJ1-1; abundance: .
CDR3nt: TGTGCCAGCAGTTTGGACAACCGGAACACTGAAGCTTTCTTT; CDR3aa: CASSLDNRNTEAFF; v_gene: TRBV12-3/TRBV12-4; d_gene: .; j_gene: TRBJ1-1; abundance: many
CDR3nt: TGTGCCAGCCGGCGAGTTCCCACCTACAATGAGCAGTTCTTC; CDR3aa: CASRRVPTYNEQFF; v_gene: TRBV12-3/TRBV12-4; d_gene: .; j_gene: TRBJ2-1; abundance: many
CDR3nt: TGCAGCGTTGAAAGTGGATCCACAGATACGCAGTATTTT; CDR3aa: CSVESGSTDTQYF; v_gene: TRBV29-1; d_gene: .; j_gene: TRBJ2-3; abundance: many
CDR3nt: TGCGCCAGCAGCGAAGTGGCAGGACCCTACAATGAGCAGTTCTTC; CDR3aa: CASSEVAGPYNEQFF; v_gene: TRBV5-1; d_gene: .; j_gene: TRBJ2-1; abundance: many
CDR3nt: TGTGCCAGCAGCCCAACGCCAAACACTGAAGCTTTCTTT; CDR3aa: CASSPTPNTEAFF; v_gene: TRBV7-3; d_gene: .; j_gene: TRBJ1-1; abundance: .
CDR3nt: TGTGCCAGCAGTGAATTGGGGGATCGAGAGACCCAGTACTTC; CDR3aa: CASSELGDRETQYF; v_gene: TRBV25-1; d_gene: .; j_gene: TRBJ2-5; abundance: few
CDR3nt: TGTGCCAGCAGTCAACTTCCCCCGAGCTCCTATAATTCACCCCTCCACTTT; CDR3aa: CASSQLPPSSYNSPLHF; v_gene: TRBV12-3/TRBV12-4; d_gene: .; j_gene: TRBJ1-6; abundance: many
CDR3nt: TGTGCCAGCAGCTTAGGATCTAGCCGCTTCCAAGAGACCCAGTACTTC; CDR3aa: CASSLGSSRFQETQYF; v_gene: TRBV11-3; d_gene: .; j_gene: TRBJ2-5; abundance: .
CDR3nt: TGCGCCAGCAGGAATGGAGAATCTGGGACCCAGTACTTC; CDR3aa: CASRNGESGTQYF; v_gene: TRBV5-1; d_gene: .; j_gene: TRBJ2-5; abundance: few
CDR3nt: TGTGCCAGCAGTGCTCCAGGGAGCACTGAAGCTTTCTTT; CDR3aa: CASSAPGSTEAFF; v_gene: TRBV7-3; d_gene: .; j_gene: TRBJ1-1; abundance: .
CDR3nt: TGTGCCAGCAGCCAAGATCCTGCTAGCGGGGGGGCGTGGAATGAGCAGTTCTTC; CDR3aa: CASSQDPASGGAWNEQFF; v_gene: TRBV3-1; d_gene: TRBD2; j_gene: TRBJ2-1; abundance: many
CDR3nt: TGTGCCAGCAGCCTCGGGGGGACCTACGAGCAGTACTTC; CDR3aa: CASSLGGTYEQYF; v_gene: TRBV6-1; d_gene: TRBD2; j_gene: TRBJ2-7; abundance: many
CDR3nt: TGTGCCAGCAGCCAGGGGGCTGGTGGCTACACCTTC; CDR3aa: CASSQGAGGYTF; v_gene: TRBV28; d_gene: TRBD1; j_gene: TRBJ1-2; abundance: many
CDR3nt: TGTGCCAGCAGCTTAGCGACAGGGGTCAAGAGGGAGCAGTACTTC; CDR3aa: CASSLATGVKREQYF; v_gene: TRBV7-8; d_gene: TRBD1; j_gene: TRBJ2-7; abundance: .
CDR3nt: TGCAGCGTTGACTTGTCGGGACACGGGGAGACCCAGTACTTC; CDR3aa: CSVDLSGHGETQYF; v_gene: TRBV29-1; d_gene: .; j_gene: TRBJ2-5; abundance: many
CDR3nt: TGTGCCAGCAGGAGCGGGGGGGCGAAGGATACGCAGTATTTT; CDR3aa: CASRSGGAKDTQYF; v_gene: TRBV7-8; d_gene: TRBD2; j_gene: TRBJ2-3; abundance: few
CDR3nt: TGTGCCAGCAGGAAGGGTATTACTAATGAAAAACTGTTTTTT; CDR3aa: CASRKGITNEKLFF; v_gene: TRBV6-1; d_gene: .; j_gene: TRBJ1-4; abundance: few
CDR3nt: TGTGCCATCGCCTCGACAGGGGAAGAGACCCAGTACTTC; CDR3aa: CAIASTGEETQYF; v_gene: TRBV10-3; d_gene: TRBD1; j_gene: TRBJ2-5; abundance: few
CDR3nt: TGCAGTGCTAGGGGACTAGCGGGGGGGACCTACAATGAGCAGTTCTTC; CDR3aa: CSARGLAGGTYNEQFF; v_gene: TRBV20-1; d_gene: TRBD2; j_gene: TRBJ2-1; abundance: many
CDR3nt: TGTGCCAGCAGTTGGTCGCCTCGCTATGGCTACACCTTC; CDR3aa: CASSWSPRYGYTF; v_gene: TRBV28; d_gene: .; j_gene: TRBJ1-2; abundance: .